This TCR beta chain appears in the sequencing data of a study of CD8+ T cells in alopecia areata. Described treatment: oral pan-JAK inhibitor, 5-10 mg twice daily. Sequencing used cDNA as its template, made by extracting RNA and reverse transcribing it. Repertoires were generated with immunoSEQ multiplex PCR, while TCRdb's copy carries only in-frame clones and drops some. The table shows roughly 110,000 clones, with less than 90% occurring only once. Germline V gene data show CDR1 as SGHDT and CDR2 as YYEEEE. The CDR3 runs to 12 residues. The ends were cut back, 1 base at V and 6 bases at J, with 8 bases in the middle. Worth noting for this clone: The target antigen is unknown.

Findings of the study overall: Given one nonresponder, whether baseline CD8+ expansion relates to response remains uncertain.

This chain uses TRBV5-6 with TRBJ2-7; D remains ambiguous. Sequences were derived from CD8+ T cells sorted from blood, sampled at week 24, from a patient treated with tofacitinib. This receptor was identified in a human donor with alopecia areata. In nucleotides, the CDR3 is TGTGCCAGCAGCTTGAAACAGCTCGAGCAGTACTTC. Its translation: CASSLKQLEQYF.